This T cell receptor (beta chain) was sequenced during a study of response to subunit inactivated influenza vaccine. Study-wide points: With each seasonal influenza vaccination, the authors suggested, few new T cells are recruited.

For this clonotype: Its antigen is still unknown.

From the RT-PCR reads, TCRdb called clonotypes with MiXCR, one entry per CDR3 protein. The sample has some 640,000 distinct CDR3 sequences, about 15% seen once. The V gene's germline CDR1 is MGHRA and CDR2 YSYEKL. V gave up 2 bases and J gave up 0 bases, with 10 bases separating them. This CDR3 region has 16 residues. The source of this sequence is a man aged 50 to 59 who received an inactivated influenza vaccine. The chain combines TRBV4-1 with TRBJ2-2; TRBD1 or TRBD2 may be the D gene (5 bases each). Sequences were derived from PBMCs from blood, sampled 14 to 15 days before vaccination. The CDR3 DNA reads as TGCGCCAGCAGCCAAAGGCAGGGAGCGAACACCGGGGAGCTGTTTTTT. It codes for CASSQRQGANTGELFF.